This T cell receptor (beta chain) was captured in a study of blood T cell repertoires in COVID-19. Study at large: The origin of the acute and convalescent COVID-19 samples was the United States, Italy and Spain. In each case, the material was cDNA or gDNA derived from T cells, B-cell-depleted T cells, or PBMCs.

Original analysis: Amplification with reference gene primers provided the estimates of nucleated cell counts. Clones were read by immunoSEQ multiplex PCR, and TCRdb kept only the in-frame ones, dropping some. The DNA gave D and trimming, while V, J and clone size come from that table. Among just over 200,000 clones, 80% were seen once, and the ten largest hold around 5.1%. This CDR3 contains 12 residues. This clone turned up a few times. V and J are TRBV21-1 and TRBJ2-5; the table gives TRBD2 as D, unverified against the DNA. TRBV21-1 is a recognized pseudogene. This clonotype was sampled from a woman in her sixties or seventies with acute or convalescent COVID-19. Sequenced input: peripheral blood. CDR3: CASSRGGLEQYF. CDR3 nucleotides: TGTGCCAGCAGCAGAGGAGGGCTTGAGCAGTACTTC.